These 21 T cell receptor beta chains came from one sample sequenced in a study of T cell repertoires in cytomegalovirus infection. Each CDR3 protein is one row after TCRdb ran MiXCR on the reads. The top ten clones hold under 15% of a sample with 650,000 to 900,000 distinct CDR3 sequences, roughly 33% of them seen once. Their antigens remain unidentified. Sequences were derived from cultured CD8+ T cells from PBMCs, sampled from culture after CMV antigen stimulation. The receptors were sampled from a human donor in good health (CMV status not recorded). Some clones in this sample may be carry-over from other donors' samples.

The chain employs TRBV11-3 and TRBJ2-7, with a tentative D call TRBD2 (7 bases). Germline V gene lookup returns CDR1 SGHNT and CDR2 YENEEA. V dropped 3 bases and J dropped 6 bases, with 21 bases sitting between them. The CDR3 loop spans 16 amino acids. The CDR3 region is CASSLTSGARGGEQYF. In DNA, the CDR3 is TGTGCCAGCAGCTTGACCAGCGGGGCCCGAGGGGGCGAGCAGTACTTC.

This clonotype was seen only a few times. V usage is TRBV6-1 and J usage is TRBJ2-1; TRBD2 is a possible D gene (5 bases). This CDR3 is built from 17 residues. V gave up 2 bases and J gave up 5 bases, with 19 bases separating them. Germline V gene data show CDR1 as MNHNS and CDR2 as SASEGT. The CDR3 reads CASSEWGLDLLNNEQFF. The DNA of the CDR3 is TGTGCCAGCAGTGAATGGGGTTTGGACTTACTTAACAATGAGCAGTTCTTC.

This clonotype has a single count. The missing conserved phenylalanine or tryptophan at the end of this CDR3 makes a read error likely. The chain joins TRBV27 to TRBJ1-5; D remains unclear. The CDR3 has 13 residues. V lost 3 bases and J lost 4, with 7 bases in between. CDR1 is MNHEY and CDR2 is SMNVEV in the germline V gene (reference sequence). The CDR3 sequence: CASSLRRNQPQHS. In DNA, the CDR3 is TGTGCCAGCAGTTTGCGGAGAAATCAGCCCCAGCATTCT.

CDR3 region: CASSPTGAPAYEQYV. The CDR3 DNA is TGTGCCAGCAGTCCTACAGGGGCCCCCGCCTACGAGCAGTACGTC. This chain links TRBV28 with TRBJ2-7; 7 nucleotides line up with TRBD1. Trimming cost V 5 bases and J 2 bases; bases outside gene matches: 9. This CDR3 comprises 15 residues. CDR1 and CDR2 (germline): MDHEN, SYDVKM.

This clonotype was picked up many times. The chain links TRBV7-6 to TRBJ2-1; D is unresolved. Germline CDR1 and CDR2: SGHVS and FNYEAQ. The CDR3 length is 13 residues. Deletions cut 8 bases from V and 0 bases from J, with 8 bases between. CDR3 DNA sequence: TGTGCCAGCCACCTCCTCTCCTACAATGAGCAGTTCTTC. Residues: CASHLLSYNEQFF. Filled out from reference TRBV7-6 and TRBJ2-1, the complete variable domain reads GAGVSQSPRYKVTKRGQDVALRCDPISGHVSLYWYRQALGQGPEFLTYFNYEAQQDKSGLPNDRFSAERPEGSISTLTIQRTEQRDSAMYRCASHLLSYNEQFFGPGTRLTVL.

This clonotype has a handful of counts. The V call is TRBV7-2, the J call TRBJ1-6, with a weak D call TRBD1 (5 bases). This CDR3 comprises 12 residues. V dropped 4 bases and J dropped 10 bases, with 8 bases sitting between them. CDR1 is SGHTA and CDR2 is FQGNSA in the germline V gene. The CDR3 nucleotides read TGTGCCAGCAGCTCAGGGTGGTCACCCCTCCACTTT. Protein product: CASSSGWSPLHF.

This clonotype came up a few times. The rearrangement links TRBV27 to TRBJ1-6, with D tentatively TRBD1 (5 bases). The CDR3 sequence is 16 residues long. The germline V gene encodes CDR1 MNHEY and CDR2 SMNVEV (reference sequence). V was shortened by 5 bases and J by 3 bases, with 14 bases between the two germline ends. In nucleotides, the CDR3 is TGTGCCAGCAGTCCGCAGCCGGGACTCTATAATTCACCCCTCCACTTT. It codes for CASSPQPGLYNSPLHF.

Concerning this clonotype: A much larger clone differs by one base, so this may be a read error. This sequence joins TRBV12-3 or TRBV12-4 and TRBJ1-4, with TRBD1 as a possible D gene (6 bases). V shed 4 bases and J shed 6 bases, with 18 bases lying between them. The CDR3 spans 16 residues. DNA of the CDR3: TGTGCCAGCAGTTCCGCAAATGTGGGGGCAGATGAAAAACTGTTTTTT. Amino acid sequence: CASSSANVGADEKLFF.

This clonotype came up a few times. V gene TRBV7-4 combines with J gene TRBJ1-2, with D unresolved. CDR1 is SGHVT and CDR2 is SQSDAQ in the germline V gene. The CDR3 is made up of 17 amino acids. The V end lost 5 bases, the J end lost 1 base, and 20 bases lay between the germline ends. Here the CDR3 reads CASSHPPETPVNYGYTF. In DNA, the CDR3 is TGTGCCAGCAGCCACCCCCCGGAGACCCCAGTTAACTATGGCTACACCTTC.

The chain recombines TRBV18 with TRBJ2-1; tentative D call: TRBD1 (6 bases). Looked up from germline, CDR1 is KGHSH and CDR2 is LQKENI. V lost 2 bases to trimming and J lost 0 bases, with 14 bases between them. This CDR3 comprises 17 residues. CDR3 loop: CASSPTGTSSSYNEQFF. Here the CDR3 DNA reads TGTGCCAGCTCACCAACCGGGACATCGAGCTCCTACAATGAGCAGTTCTTC.

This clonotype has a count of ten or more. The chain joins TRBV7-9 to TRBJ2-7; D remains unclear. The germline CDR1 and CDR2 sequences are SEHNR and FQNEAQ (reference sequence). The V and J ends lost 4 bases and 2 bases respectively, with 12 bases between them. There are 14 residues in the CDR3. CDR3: CASSSRARPYEQYF. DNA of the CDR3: TGTGCCAGCAGCTCACGGGCCCGTCCCTACGAGCAGTACTTC. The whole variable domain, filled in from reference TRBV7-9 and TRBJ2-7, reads DTGVSQNPRHKITKRGQNVTFRCDPISEHNRLYWYRQTLGQGPEFLTYFQNEAQLEKSRLLSDRFSAERPKGSFSTLEIQRTEQGDSAMYLCASSSRARPYEQYFGPGTRLTVT.

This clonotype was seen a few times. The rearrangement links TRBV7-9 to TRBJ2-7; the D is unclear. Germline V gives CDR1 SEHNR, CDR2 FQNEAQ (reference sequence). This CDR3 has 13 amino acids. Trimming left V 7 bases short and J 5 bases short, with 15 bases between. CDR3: CASTQTFLNEQYV. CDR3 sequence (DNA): TGTGCCAGCACCCAGACCTTTCTGAACGAGCAGTACGTC.

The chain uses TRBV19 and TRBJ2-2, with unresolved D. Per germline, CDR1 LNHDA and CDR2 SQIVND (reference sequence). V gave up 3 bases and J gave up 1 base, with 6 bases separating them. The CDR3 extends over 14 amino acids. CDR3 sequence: CASSIWWNTGELFF. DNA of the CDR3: TGTGCCAGTAGTATCTGGTGGAACACCGGGGAGCTGTTTTTT.

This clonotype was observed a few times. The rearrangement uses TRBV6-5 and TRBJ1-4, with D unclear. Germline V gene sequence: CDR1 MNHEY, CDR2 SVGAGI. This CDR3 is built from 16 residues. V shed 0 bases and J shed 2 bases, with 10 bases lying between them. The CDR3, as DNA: TGTGCCAGCAGTTACTCGATAGCCCGGACTAATGAAAAACTGTTTTTT. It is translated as CASSYSIARTNEKLFF.

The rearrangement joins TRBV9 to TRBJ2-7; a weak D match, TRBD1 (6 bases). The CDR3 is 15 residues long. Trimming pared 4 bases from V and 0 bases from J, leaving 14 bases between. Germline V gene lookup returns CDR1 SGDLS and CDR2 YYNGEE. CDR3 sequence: CASSPQTGSSYEQYF. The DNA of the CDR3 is TGTGCCAGCAGCCCACAGACAGGATCCTCCTACGAGCAGTACTTC.

The CDR3 reads CASAGTRSNQPQHF. In DNA form, the CDR3 reads TGTGCCAGCGCCGGGACACGTAGCAATCAGCCCCAGCATTTT. The V and J genes are TRBV6-1 and TRBJ1-5, with a tentative D call TRBD1 (6 bases). The CDR3 runs to 14 residues. CDR1 MNHNS and CDR2 SASEGT come from the germline V gene. With 8 bases removed from V and 0 bases from J, the gap between germline ends came to 11 bases.

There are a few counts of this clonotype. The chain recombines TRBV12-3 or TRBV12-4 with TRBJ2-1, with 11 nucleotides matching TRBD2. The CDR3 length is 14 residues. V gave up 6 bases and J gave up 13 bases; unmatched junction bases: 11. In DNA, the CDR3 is TGTGCCAGCAGCCCCCTTAGCGGGGGGGCTCAACAGTTCTTC. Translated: CASSPLSGGAQQFF.

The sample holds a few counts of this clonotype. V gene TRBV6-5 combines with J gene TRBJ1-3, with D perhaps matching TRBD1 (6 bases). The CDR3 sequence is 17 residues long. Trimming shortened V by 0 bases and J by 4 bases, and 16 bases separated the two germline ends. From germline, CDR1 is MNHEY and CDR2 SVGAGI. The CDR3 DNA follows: TGTGCCAGCAGTTACTCGCCAAAACGGCAGGGGGGAAACACCATATATTTT. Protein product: CASSYSPKRQGGNTIYF.

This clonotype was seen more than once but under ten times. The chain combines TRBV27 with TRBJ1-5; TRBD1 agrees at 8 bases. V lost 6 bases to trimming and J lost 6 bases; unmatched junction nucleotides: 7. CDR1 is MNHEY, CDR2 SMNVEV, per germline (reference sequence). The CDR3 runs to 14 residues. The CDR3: CASSVGQGGQPQHF. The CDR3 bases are TGTGCCAGCAGCGTCGGACAGGGTGGTCAGCCCCAGCATTTT.

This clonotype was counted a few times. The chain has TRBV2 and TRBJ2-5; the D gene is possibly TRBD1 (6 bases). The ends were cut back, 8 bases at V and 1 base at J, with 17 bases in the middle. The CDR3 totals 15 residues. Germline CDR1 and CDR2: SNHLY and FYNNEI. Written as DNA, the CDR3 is TGTGCCAGCCAAACGATTGAGGACAGCCAAGAGACCCAGTACTTC. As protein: CASQTIEDSQETQYF.

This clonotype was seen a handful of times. CDR3 coding DNA: TGTGCCAGCAGTTACTCGATGAGGGACTACACCTTC. It specifies CASSYSMRDYTF. The chain uses TRBV6-2 or TRBV6-3 and TRBJ1-2; D unclear. The CDR3 runs 12 residues. Germline CDR1 MNHEY, CDR2 SVGEGT. Trimming shortened V by 0 bases and J by 10 bases, and 9 bases separated the two germline ends.